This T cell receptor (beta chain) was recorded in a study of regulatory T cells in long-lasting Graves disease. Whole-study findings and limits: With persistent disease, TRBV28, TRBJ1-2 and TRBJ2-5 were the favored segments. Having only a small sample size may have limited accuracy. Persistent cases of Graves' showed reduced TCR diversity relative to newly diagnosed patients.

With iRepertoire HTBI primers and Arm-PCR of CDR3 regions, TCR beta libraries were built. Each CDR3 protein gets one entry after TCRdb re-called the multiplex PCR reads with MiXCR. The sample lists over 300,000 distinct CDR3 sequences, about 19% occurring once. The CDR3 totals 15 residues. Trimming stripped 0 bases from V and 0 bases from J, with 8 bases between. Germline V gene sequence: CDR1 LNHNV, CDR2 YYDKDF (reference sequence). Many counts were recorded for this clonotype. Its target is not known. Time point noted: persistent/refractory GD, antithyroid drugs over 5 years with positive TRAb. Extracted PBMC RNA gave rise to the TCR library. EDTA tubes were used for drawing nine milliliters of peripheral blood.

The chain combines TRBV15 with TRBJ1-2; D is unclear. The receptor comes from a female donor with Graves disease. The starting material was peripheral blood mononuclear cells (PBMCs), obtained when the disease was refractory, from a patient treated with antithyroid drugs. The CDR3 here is CATSRDPPANYGYTF. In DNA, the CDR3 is TGTGCCACCAGCAGAGATCCCCCAGCTAACTATGGCTACACCTTC.